A single sample gave rise to the 31 T cell receptor beta chains below, sequenced in a study of blood T cell repertoires in COVID-19. Some clones are missing from TCRdb's copy, which holds only in-frame ones; the method was immunoSEQ multiplex PCR. This sample yields approximately 220,000 clones, of which about four fifths are seen a single time; 8.5% to 12% belongs to the top ten. Sequencing was performed on peripheral blood. The source is a woman of 80 years or more with acute or convalescent COVID-19.

The chain recombines TRBV25-1 with TRBJ2-7, with 8 bases aligning to TRBD2. V shed 9 bases and J 5 bases; nucleotides not matched to a gene: 9. CDR1 MGHDK and CDR2 SYGVNS come from the germline V gene. The CDR3 sequence is 13 residues long. CDR3 DNA sequence: TGTGCCAGTGCGGGGGGAGGGGCTAACGAGCAGTACTTC. Residues: CASAGGGANEQYF.

The chain links TRBV29-1 to TRBJ1-1; TRBD1 is a possible D gene (5 bases). CDR1 and CDR2 (germline): SQVTM, ANQGSEA. Trimming took 1 base from V and 4 from J, leaving 10 bases between them. The CDR3 is 13 amino acids. The CDR3 DNA reads TGCAGCGTTGAAGGGCAGGGAGGCACTGAAGCTTTCTTT. It yields the protein CSVEGQGGTEAFF.

V is TRBV7-2 and J is TRBJ1-2; tentative D call: TRBD1 (6 bases). Per germline, CDR1 SGHTA and CDR2 FQGNSA. CDR3 length equals 13 residues. Trimming removed 4 bases at V and 4 bases at J, with 10 bases between. This CDR3 reads CASSSRQVYGYTF. In DNA form, the CDR3 reads TGTGCCAGCAGCTCTCGACAGGTCTATGGCTACACCTTC.

The chain has TRBV9 and TRBJ2-1, with unresolved D. Trimming removed 3 bases from V and 6 bases from J, with 7 bases in between. Germline values: CDR1 SGDLS, CDR2 YYNGEE. This CDR3 is 12 amino acids long. For the CDR3, the DNA is TGTGCCAGCAGCGCTCTTTCCAATGAGCAGTTCTTC. Protein sequence: CASSALSNEQFF.

This clone was detected a few times. V usage is TRBV5-1 and J usage is TRBJ2-7; 8 bases fit TRBD2. V trimming: 2 bases; J trimming: 5 bases; junction bases outside the gene matches: 3. Germline V gives CDR1 SGHRS, CDR2 YFSETQ. The CDR3 consists of 13 residues. DNA of the CDR3: TGCGCCAGCAGCTTTTCAGCGGGGGACGAGCAGTACTTC. This codes for CASSFSAGDEQYF.

The CDR3 region is CASSQSGDRDSNQPQHF. The CDR3 DNA sequence: TGCGCCAGCAGTCAATCGGGGGACAGGGATAGCAATCAGCCCCAGCATTTT. The gene calls are TRBV23-1 and TRBJ1-5; 9 nucleotides line up with TRBD1. TRBV23-1 is reported as an ORF; its role is uncertain. The trim removed 0 bases at V and 0 bases at J, leaving 3 bases unmatched. The CDR3 length is 17 residues.

This chain connects TRBV6-6 to TRBJ2-7; TRBD1 matches at 7 bases. Germline V gives CDR1 MNHNY, CDR2 SVGAGI (reference sequence). The CDR3 spans 15 residues. V shed 2 bases and J 4 bases; nucleotides not matched to a gene: 8. CDR3 bases: TGTGCCAGCAGTTACGCGACAGGGAGCGTTTACGAGCAGTACTTC. Translated: CASSYATGSVYEQYF.

V is TRBV29-1 and J is TRBJ2-5; 10 bases align to TRBD1. The CDR3 spans 13 residues. Germline trimming cut 7 bases from V and 4 bases from J; bases unmatched to any gene: 6. Germline CDR1 SQVTM, CDR2 ANQGSEA. Here the CDR3 DNA reads TGCAGCGCTTCGACAGGGGGCGGAGAGACCCAGTACTTC. Protein product: CSASTGGGETQYF.

This chain connects TRBV28 to TRBJ1-5, with unresolved D. The V and J ends lost 3 bases and 12 bases respectively, with 15 bases between them. The length of the CDR3 is 13 residues. Looked up from germline, CDR1 is MDHEN and CDR2 is SYDVKM. Here the CDR3 reads CASSFPTPEGQHF. The CDR3, as DNA: TGTGCCAGCAGTTTCCCCACCCCCGAGGGCCAGCATTTT. Full variable domain (missing parts from reference TRBV28 and TRBJ1-5): DVKVTQSSRYLVKRTGEKVFLECVQDMDHENMFWYRQDPGLGLRLIYFSYDVKMKEKGDIPEGYSVSREKKERFSLILESASTNQTSMYLCASSFPTPEGQHFGDGTRLSIL.

Written as DNA, the CDR3 is TGTGCCAGTAGTATCAAGACTAGCGGGAGAGAGGGTTACGAGCAGTACTTC. Amino acid sequence: CASSIKTSGREGYEQYF. V is TRBV19 and J is TRBJ2-7; TRBD2 agrees at 12 bases. From germline, CDR1 is LNHDA and CDR2 SQIVND (reference sequence). V was clipped by 3 bases and J by 4 bases; unmatched bases: 10. The CDR3 totals 17 residues.

The chain combines TRBV3-1 (or the pseudogene TRBV3-2) with TRBJ1-1; tentatively, D is TRBD1 (5 bases). The V end lost 0 bases, the J end lost 3 bases, and 17 bases lay between the germline ends. CDR3 size: 17 residues. Germline V gene data show CDR1 as LGHDT and CDR2 as YNNKEL (reference sequence). CDR3 in DNA: TGTGCCAGCAGCCAAGACCTTGGGGGGAGTCTATACACTGAAGCTTTCTTT. It codes for CASSQDLGGSLYTEAFF.

The chain employs TRBV5-8 and TRBJ2-1, with TRBD2 identical over 8 bases. Germline assignment: CDR1 SGHTS and CDR2 YDEGEE. Germline trimming cut 4 bases from V and 7 bases from J; bases unmatched to any gene: 4. The CDR3 runs 13 residues. CDR3 DNA: TGTGCCAGCAGCCCCCGGGAGGGGAATGAGCAGTTCTTC. Its protein product is CASSPREGNEQFF.

The chain couples TRBV7-8 to TRBJ1-5, with D possibly TRBD1 on 6 matching bases. CDR3 length: 18 amino acids. The germline V gene encodes CDR1 SGHVS and CDR2 FQNEAQ. With 5 bases removed from V and 0 bases from J, the gap between germline ends came to 20 bases. The CDR3 DNA is TGTGCCAGCAGCCAGAGACAGGCGGGGGCTTATAGCAATCAGCCCCAGCATTTT. It codes for CASSQRQAGAYSNQPQHF.

The chain has TRBV5-8 and TRBJ1-2; 7 bases align to TRBD1. CDR3 size: 13 residues. Germline CDR1 reads SGHTS; CDR2 reads YDEGEE. V was pared by 4 bases and J by 4 bases, with 4 bases of the junction left unmatched. CDR3 sequence: CASSPGQLYGYTF. The CDR3, as DNA: TGTGCCAGCAGCCCGGGACAGCTCTATGGCTACACCTTC.

The V gene is TRBV7-2, the J gene TRBJ2-3; 10 nucleotides match TRBD2. The V gene end was trimmed by 4 bases and the J gene end by 5 bases; junction bases not matched to a gene: 9. CDR3 size: 16 residues. Germline CDR1 and CDR2: SGHTA and FQGNSA. The CDR3 reads CASSYHGAGGKDTQYF. Written as DNA, the CDR3 is TGTGCCAGCAGCTACCATGGAGCGGGGGGGAAAGATACGCAGTATTTT.

This clone turned up a few times. The chain employs TRBV7-9 and TRBJ1-4; TRBD1 matches at 7 bases. From germline, CDR1 is SEHNR and CDR2 FQNEAQ (reference sequence). This CDR3 is 16 amino acids long. The J segment lost 5 bases and the V segment lost 1 base, leaving 7 bases of the junction unmatched. CDR3 coding DNA: TGTGCCAGCAGCTTAGAGGGCAGGGGGAGAAATGAAAAACTGTTTTTT. It specifies CASSLEGRGRNEKLFF.

This clone showed up just once. The chain has TRBV7-2 and TRBJ1-6; TRBD1 matches 9 bases. The CDR3 length is 16 residues. The V segment lost 5 bases and the J segment 6 bases; nucleotides outside the gene matches: 8. Germline-derived CDR1 and CDR2 are SGHTA and FQGNSA. The CDR3 DNA reads TGTGCCAGCAGCCCAAACCAGGACAGGGGTAATTCACCCCTCCACTTT. Amino acids: CASSPNQDRGNSPLHF. Combining the CDR3 with reference TRBV7-2 and TRBJ1-6 gives the whole variable domain GAGVSQSPSNKVTEKGKDVELRCDPISGHTALYWYRQSLGQGLEFLIYFQGNSAPDKSGLPSDRFSAERTGGSVSTLTIQRTQQEDSAVYLCASSPNQDRGNSPLHFGNGTRLTVT.

This clone was recorded a few times. This chain connects TRBV30 to TRBJ1-6, with TRBD1 as a possible D gene (6 bases). V dropped 5 bases and J dropped 5 bases, with 7 bases sitting between them. This CDR3 is 12 amino acids long. Germline CDR1 and CDR2: GTSNPN and SVGIG (reference sequence). For the CDR3, the DNA is TGTGCCTGGGGACAGAATAATTCACCCCTCCACTTT. Translated: CAWGQNNSPLHF.

V gene TRBV11-2 combines with J gene TRBJ1-3; D uncertain. Trimming left V 5 bases short and J 4 bases short, with 9 bases between. This CDR3 spans 13 amino acids. Germline V gene sequence: CDR1 SGHAT, CDR2 FQNNGV. CDR3 DNA sequence: TGTGCCAGCAGCCCAGGCTGGGGAAACACCATATATTTT. Its protein product is CASSPGWGNTIYF.

V gene TRBV20-1 combines with J gene TRBJ1-5; D is perhaps TRBD1 (5 bases). From germline, CDR1 is DFQATT and CDR2 SNEGSKA (reference sequence). CDR3 length equals 13 residues. Trimming took off 3 bases at V and 6 bases at J, with 12 bases between the two ends. CDR3 in amino acids: CSASLGGFQPQHF. CDR3 DNA: TGCAGTGCTAGTTTGGGGGGATTTCAGCCCCAGCATTTT.

The chain recombines TRBV11-2 with TRBJ2-1; 16 bases fit TRBD2. CDR1 SGHAT and CDR2 FQNNGV come from the germline V gene. This CDR3 is built from 15 residues. J lost 6 bases, V lost 9 bases, and 5 bases had no gene match. In nucleotides, the CDR3 is TGTGCCAGTTCCGGGACTAGCGGGAGGGTCAATGAGCAGTTCTTC. This sequence encodes CASSGTSGRVNEQFF.

This chain links TRBV29-1 with TRBJ2-1, with TRBD1 identical over 9 bases. With 6 bases clipped from V and 7 bases from J, the junction kept 13 bases outside the gene matches. This CDR3 comprises 15 residues. Germline CDR1 is SQVTM and CDR2 is ANQGSEA. The CDR3: CSVHLQGALGNEQFF. The CDR3, as DNA: TGCAGCGTACACCTACAGGGGGCGCTAGGAAATGAGCAGTTCTTC.

The genes are TRBV30 and TRBJ2-2; D is perhaps TRBD1 (6 bases). Trimming removed 1 base from V and 3 bases from J, with 9 bases in between. From germline, CDR1 is GTSNPN and CDR2 SVGIG (reference sequence). This CDR3 contains 14 residues. CDR3 sequence reads: CAWSEEGDTGELFF. CDR3 coding DNA: TGTGCCTGGAGTGAAGAGGGGGACACCGGGGAGCTGTTTTTT.

This clone has just one count. This chain uses TRBV6-1 with TRBJ2-5; 14 bases are shared with TRBD2. The CDR3 consists of 17 residues. Germline lookup yields CDR1 MNHNS and CDR2 SASEGT. V lost 2 bases and J lost 3; bases outside the gene matches: 5. CDR3 sequence (DNA): TGTGCCAGCAGTGAACGGGGGACTAGCGGGGGTAAAGAGACCCAGTACTTC. This translates into CASSERGTSGGKETQYF.

The chain recombines TRBV6-6 with TRBJ1-1; D is unresolved. The germline V and J ends were trimmed by 6 bases and 1 base, with 9 bases remaining between them. This CDR3 has 13 amino acids. Germline V gives CDR1 MNHNY, CDR2 SVGAGI (reference sequence). The CDR3 sequence is CASRADGNTEAFF. Here the CDR3 DNA reads TGTGCCAGCAGAGCGGACGGGAACACTGAAGCTTTCTTT.

V is TRBV4-1 and J is TRBJ2-6; TRBD1 matches at 8 bases. The CDR3 has 17 amino acids. Germline CDR1 is MGHRA and CDR2 is YSYEKL. The J segment lost 4 bases and the V segment lost 1 base, leaving 6 bases of the junction unmatched. This CDR3 is CASSQGVQGAGANVLTF. DNA of the CDR3: TGCGCCAGCAGCCAAGGGGTCCAGGGGGCCGGGGCCAACGTCCTGACTTTC.

This clone was counted ten times or more. This chain links TRBV18 with TRBJ1-1; TRBD1 agrees at 7 bases. Germline V CDR1 and CDR2: KGHSH, LQKENI. The ends lost 3 bases at V and 3 bases at J; junction bases unmatched: 7. This CDR3 is 15 amino acids long. The CDR3 loop reads CASSPLQGLDTEAFF. The CDR3 region has the DNA TGTGCCAGCTCACCCCTACAGGGGTTGGACACTGAAGCTTTCTTT.

This clone came up a few times. CDR3 coding DNA: TGTGCCTGGAGTGTACAGGGGGCGCTAGGCTACACCTTC. It yields the protein CAWSVQGALGYTF. J is TRBJ1-2 and V is TRBV30, with 9 bases fitting TRBD1. Losses at the gene ends were 0 bases for V and 8 bases for J; bases not matched to a gene: 4. CDR3 length: 13 residues. In germline, CDR1 is GTSNPN, CDR2 SVGIG (reference sequence).

The rearrangement joins TRBV5-6 to TRBJ2-1, with D perhaps matching TRBD2 (6 bases). The CDR3 is 14 residues long. Germline-derived CDR1 and CDR2 are SGHDT and YYEEEE. V lost 1 base, J lost 10 bases, and 15 bases lay in between. The CDR3 spells CASSLTLSGVEQFF. CDR3 DNA: TGTGCCAGCAGCTTGACGTTATCGGGGGTAGAGCAGTTCTTC.

The chain links TRBV7-6 to TRBJ1-1, with D possibly TRBD1 on 6 matching bases. The V gene's germline CDR1 is SGHVS and CDR2 FNYEAQ. The V end lost 1 base, the J end lost 5 bases, and 14 bases lay between the germline ends. The CDR3 has 15 amino acids. This CDR3 reads CASSLVPARGTEAFF. CDR3 DNA sequence: TGTGCCAGCAGCTTAGTTCCGGCCAGGGGAACTGAAGCTTTCTTT.

V and J are TRBV11-3 and TRBJ1-1; D gene unclear. This CDR3 is 11 amino acids long. CDR1 is SGHNT, CDR2 YENEEA, per germline. The germline V and J ends were trimmed by 1 base and 9 bases, with 6 bases remaining between them. DNA of the CDR3: TGTGCCAGCAGCTTAGGTCCTCAAGCTTTCTTT. This translates into CASSLGPQAFF.